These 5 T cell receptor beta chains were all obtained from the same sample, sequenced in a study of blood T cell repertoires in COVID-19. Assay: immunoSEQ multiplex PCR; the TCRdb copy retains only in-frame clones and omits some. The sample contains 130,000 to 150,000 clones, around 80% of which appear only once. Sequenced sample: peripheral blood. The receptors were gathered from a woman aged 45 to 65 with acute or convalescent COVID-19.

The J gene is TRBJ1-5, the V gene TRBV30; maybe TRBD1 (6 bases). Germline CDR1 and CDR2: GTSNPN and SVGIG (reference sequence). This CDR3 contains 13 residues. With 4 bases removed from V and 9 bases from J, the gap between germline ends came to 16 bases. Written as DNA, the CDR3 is TGTGCCTGGACCGTACCGACAGGCGGGCCCCAGCATTTT. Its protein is CAWTVPTGGPQHF. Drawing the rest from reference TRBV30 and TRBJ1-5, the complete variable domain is SQTIHQWPATLVQPVGSPLSLECTVEGTSNPNLYWYRQAAGRGLQLLFYSVGIGQISSEVPQNLSASRPQDRQFILSSKKLLLSDSGFYLCAWTVPTGGPQHFGDGTRLSIL.

CDR3 coding DNA: TGCGCCAGCAGAGCCGGACTGGAAGAGACCCAGTACTTC. This gives the protein CASRAGLEETQYF. The chain employs TRBV5-1 and TRBJ2-5; D is possibly TRBD2 (5 bases). Trimming took 5 bases from V and 3 from J, leaving 11 bases between them. This CDR3 region has 13 residues. Germline V gives CDR1 SGHRS, CDR2 YFSETQ.

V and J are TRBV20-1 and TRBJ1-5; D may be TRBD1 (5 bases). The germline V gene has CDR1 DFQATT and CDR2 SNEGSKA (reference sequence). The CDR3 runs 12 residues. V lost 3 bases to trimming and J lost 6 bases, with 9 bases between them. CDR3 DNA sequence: TGCAGTGCTAGTCAGGGTATTCAGCCCCAGCATTTT. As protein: CSASQGIQPQHF.

CDR3 in amino acids: CASSWGGQPQHF. CDR3 DNA sequence: TGTGCCAGCAGTTGGGGGGGTCAGCCCCAGCATTTT. The genes are TRBV12-3 or TRBV12-4 and TRBJ1-5, with D tentatively TRBD1 (5 bases). This CDR3 has 12 residues. V was pared by 4 bases and J by 6 bases, with 7 bases between.

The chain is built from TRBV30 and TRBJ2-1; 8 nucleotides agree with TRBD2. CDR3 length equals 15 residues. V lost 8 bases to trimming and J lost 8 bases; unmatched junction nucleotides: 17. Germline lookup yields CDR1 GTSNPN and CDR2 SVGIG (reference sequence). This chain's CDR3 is CAARRDSGVFDEQFF. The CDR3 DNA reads TGTGCCGCTAGGCGTGATAGCGGGGTGTTCGATGAGCAGTTCTTC.